This T cell receptor beta chain appears in the sequencing data of a study of blood T cell repertoires in COVID-19. Study details: From T cells, B-cell-depleted T cells, or PBMCs came the material, which was cDNA or gDNA.

Clinical history reported by participants formed the basis on which cohorts were assigned. Per the original data handling: Using reference gene primer amplification, nucleated cell counts were estimated. Profiling relied on immunoSEQ multiplex PCR, and the TCRdb table lists in-frame clones only, not all of them. That table furnishes V, J and clone size, whereas the DNA furnished D and trimming. The sample holds over 150,000 clones, about four fifths seen once. The source is a woman aged 30 to 39 who had recovered from COVID-19. The material sequenced was PBMCs or T cells enriched from blood (not recorded which).

This CDR3 is CASRPRTGGVYGYTF. The CDR3 coding sequence is TGTGCCAGCAGACCCAGGACAGGGGGAGTCTATGGCTACACCTTC. The chain links TRBV6-5 to TRBJ1-2; 10 nucleotides align to TRBD1. The CDR3 runs 15 residues. Per the germline V gene, CDR1 is MNHEY and CDR2 is SVGAGI. J gave up 4 bases and V 6 bases, and 8 bases lay outside the gene matches.